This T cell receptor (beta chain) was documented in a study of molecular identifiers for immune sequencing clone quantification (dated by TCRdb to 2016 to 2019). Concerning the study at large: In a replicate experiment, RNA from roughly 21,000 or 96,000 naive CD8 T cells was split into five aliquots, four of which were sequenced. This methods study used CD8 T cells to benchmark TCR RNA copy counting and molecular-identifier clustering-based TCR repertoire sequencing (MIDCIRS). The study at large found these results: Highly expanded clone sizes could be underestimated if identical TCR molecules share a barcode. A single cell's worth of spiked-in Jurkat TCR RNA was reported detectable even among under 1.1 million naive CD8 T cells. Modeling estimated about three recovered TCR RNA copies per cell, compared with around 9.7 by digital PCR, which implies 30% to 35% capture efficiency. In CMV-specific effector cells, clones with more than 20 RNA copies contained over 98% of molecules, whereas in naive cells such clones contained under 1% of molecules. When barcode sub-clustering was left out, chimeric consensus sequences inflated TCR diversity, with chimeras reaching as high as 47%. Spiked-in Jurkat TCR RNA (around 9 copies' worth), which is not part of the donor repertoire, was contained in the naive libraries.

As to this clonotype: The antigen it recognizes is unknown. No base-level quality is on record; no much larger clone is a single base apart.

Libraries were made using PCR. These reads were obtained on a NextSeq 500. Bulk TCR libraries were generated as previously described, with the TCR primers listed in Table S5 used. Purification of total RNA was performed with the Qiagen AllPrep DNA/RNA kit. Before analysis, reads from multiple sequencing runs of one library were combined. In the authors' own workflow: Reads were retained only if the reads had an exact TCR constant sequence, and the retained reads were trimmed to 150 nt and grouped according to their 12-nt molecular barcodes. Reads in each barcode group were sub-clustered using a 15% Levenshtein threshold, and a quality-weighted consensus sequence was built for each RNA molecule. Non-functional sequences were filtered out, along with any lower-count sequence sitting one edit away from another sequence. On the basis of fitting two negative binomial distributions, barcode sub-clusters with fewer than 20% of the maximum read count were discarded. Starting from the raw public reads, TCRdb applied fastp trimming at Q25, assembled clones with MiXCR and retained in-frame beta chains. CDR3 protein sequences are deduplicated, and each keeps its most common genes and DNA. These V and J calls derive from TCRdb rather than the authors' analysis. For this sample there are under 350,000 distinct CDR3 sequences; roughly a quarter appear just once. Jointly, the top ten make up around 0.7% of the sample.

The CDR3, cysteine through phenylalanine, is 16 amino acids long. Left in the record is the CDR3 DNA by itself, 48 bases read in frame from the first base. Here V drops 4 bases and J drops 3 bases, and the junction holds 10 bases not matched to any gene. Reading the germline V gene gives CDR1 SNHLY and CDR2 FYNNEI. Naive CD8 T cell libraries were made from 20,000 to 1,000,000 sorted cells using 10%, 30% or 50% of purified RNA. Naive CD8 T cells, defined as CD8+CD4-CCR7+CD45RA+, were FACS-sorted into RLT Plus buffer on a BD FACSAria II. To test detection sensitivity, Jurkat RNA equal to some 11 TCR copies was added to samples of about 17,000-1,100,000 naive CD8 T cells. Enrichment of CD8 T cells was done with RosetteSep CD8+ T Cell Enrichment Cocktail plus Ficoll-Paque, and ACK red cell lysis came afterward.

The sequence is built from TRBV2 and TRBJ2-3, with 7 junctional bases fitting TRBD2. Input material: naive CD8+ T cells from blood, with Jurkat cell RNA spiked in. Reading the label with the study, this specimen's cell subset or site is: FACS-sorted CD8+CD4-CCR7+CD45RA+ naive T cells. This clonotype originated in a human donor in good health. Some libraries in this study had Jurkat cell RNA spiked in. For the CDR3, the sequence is CASSGTLASWTDTQYF. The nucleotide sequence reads TGTGCCAGCAGTGGAACACTAGCGTCTTGGACAGATACGCAGTATTTT.